The 32 T cell receptor beta chains presented below share a single source sample, sequenced in a study of T cells after yellow fever vaccination. TCRdb fed the 5' RACE reads into MiXCR, producing one record per CDR3 protein. In the table there are a few hundred thousand distinct CDR3 sequences, around 9.3% of which are singletons. The sample was CD4+ T cells sorted from PBMCs, taken 5 days after the yellow fever booster vaccination. These receptors all stem from a man younger than 35 who received the YFV17D yellow fever vaccine.

This sequence joins TRBV5-5 and TRBJ2-5; D unclear. This CDR3 region has 14 residues. Germline-derived CDR1 and CDR2 are SGHKS and YYEKEE (reference sequence). Trimming stripped 4 bases from V and 0 bases from J, with 10 bases between. The CDR3 loop reads CASSPLRDQETQYF. In DNA form, the CDR3 reads TGTGCCAGCAGCCCCCTACGTGACCAAGAGACCCAGTACTTC.

This chain connects TRBV2 to TRBJ1-1; TRBD1 aligns across 9 bases. V lost 7 bases, J lost 1 base, and 4 bases stayed unmatched. The length of the CDR3 is 14 residues. Per germline, CDR1 SNHLY and CDR2 FYNNEI. The DNA of the CDR3 is TGTGCCAGCAACATGGACAGGGGGAACACTGAAGCTTTCTTT. It encodes CASNMDRGNTEAFF.

This clonotype appeared a few times. The V gene is TRBV19, the J gene TRBJ2-3, with D perhaps matching TRBD2 (7 bases). This CDR3 contains 14 residues. Germline lookup yields CDR1 LNHDA and CDR2 SQIVND (reference sequence). The ends were cut back, 4 bases at V and 4 bases at J, with 12 bases in the middle. CDR3 loop: CASSRGGGPDTQYF. The CDR3 DNA follows: TGTGCCAGTAGTAGGGGCGGGGGCCCAGATACGCAGTATTTT.

The chain recombines TRBV11-3 with TRBJ2-1; D is uncertain. The germline V gene encodes CDR1 SGHNT and CDR2 YENEEA. Trimming pared 5 bases from V and 3 bases from J, leaving 11 bases between. This CDR3 is 14 amino acids long. The CDR3 region has the DNA TGTGCCAGCAGCCCTAGTGGGTACTACAATGAGCAGTTCTTC. It codes for CASSPSGYYNEQFF. Variable domain in full (rest from reference TRBV11-3 and TRBJ2-1): EAGVVQSPRYKIIEKKQPVAFWCNPISGHNTLYWYLQNLGQGPELLIRYENEEAVDDSQLPKDRFSAERLKGVDSTLKIQPAELGDSAVYLCASSPSGYYNEQFFGPGTRLTVL.

The rearrangement joins TRBV7-6 to TRBJ2-3; maybe TRBD1 (5 bases). Germline V gene lookup returns CDR1 SGHVS and CDR2 FNYEAQ. V lost 1 base and J lost 3, with 11 bases in between. CDR3 length equals 15 residues. The CDR3 reads CASSLGTTRTDTQYF. The CDR3 DNA reads as TGTGCCAGCAGCTTAGGGACAACGAGGACAGATACGCAGTATTTT.

The chain employs TRBV18 and TRBJ1-6; possibly TRBD1 for D (6 bases). Germline CDR1 reads KGHSH; CDR2 reads LQKENI. The length of the CDR3 is 14 residues. V was pared by 4 bases and J by 10 bases, with 14 bases between. CDR3 in amino acids: CASSLQGLGSPLHF. Here the CDR3 DNA reads TGTGCCAGCTCACTTCAGGGGCTCGGCTCACCCCTCCACTTT. The complete variable domain, with remaining parts taken from reference TRBV18 and TRBJ1-6, reads NAGVMQNPRHLVRRRGQEARLRCSPMKGHSHVYWYRQLPEEGLKFMVYLQKENIIDESGMPKERFSAEFPKEGPSILRIQQVVRGDSAAYFCASSLQGLGSPLHFGNGTRLTVT.

This sequence joins TRBV6-1 and TRBJ2-4; D gene uncertain. CDR3 size: 13 residues. In germline, CDR1 is MNHNS, CDR2 SASEGT. The ends were cut back, 2 bases at V and 8 bases at J, with 10 bases in the middle. This CDR3 is CASSEILRDIQYF. DNA for the CDR3: TGTGCCAGCAGTGAAATCCTTCGGGACATTCAGTACTTC.

V is TRBV6-2 or TRBV6-3 and J is TRBJ1-1; D is possibly TRBD1 (5 bases). The ends were cut back, 11 bases at V and 0 bases at J, with 13 bases in the middle. Germline assignment: CDR1 MNHEY and CDR2 SVGEGT. The length of the CDR3 is 13 residues. The CDR3 protein is CASERGLNTEAFF. In nucleotides, the CDR3 is TGTGCCTCCGAGAGGGGTCTGAACACTGAAGCTTTCTTT.

This sequence joins TRBV6-2 or TRBV6-3 and TRBJ2-1; 8 positions match TRBD2. Germline values: CDR1 MNHEY, CDR2 SVGEGT. CDR3 length: 15 amino acids. V lost 6 bases and J lost 4; bases outside the gene matches: 8. CDR3 residues: CASRSIGGAYNEQFF. The CDR3 DNA sequence: TGTGCCAGCAGATCCATCGGGGGGGCATACAATGAGCAGTTCTTC.

This chain joins TRBV11-2 and TRBJ1-4; D is undetermined. The ends were cut back, 5 bases at V and 8 bases at J, with 12 bases in the middle. From germline, CDR1 is SGHAT and CDR2 FQNNGV. This CDR3 contains 13 residues. CDR3 DNA sequence: TGTGCCAGCAGCCAACGCTTTTGGGAAAAACTGTTTTTT. Encoded protein: CASSQRFWEKLFF.

This clonotype was recorded many times. V usage is TRBV5-1 and J usage is TRBJ2-1; TRBD2 aligns across 7 bases. The CDR3 is 13 residues long. Germline assignment: CDR1 SGHRS and CDR2 YFSETQ. Germline trimming cut 4 bases from V and 10 bases from J; bases unmatched to any gene: 8. The CDR3 sequence: CASSRLAGEEQFF. The CDR3, as DNA: TGCGCCAGCAGCCGACTAGCCGGCGAGGAGCAGTTCTTC.

There are a few counts of this clonotype. The rearrangement joins TRBV7-2 to TRBJ2-3; D gene ambiguous. The CDR3 is made up of 11 amino acids. Between the trimmed V and J ends, which lost 1 base and 7 bases, there was a span of 3 bases. Germline CDR1 reads SGHTA; CDR2 reads FQGNSA. The chain's CDR3 is CASSLDNTQYF. CDR3 nucleotide sequence: TGTGCCAGCAGCTTAGATAATACGCAGTATTTT.

In its sample, this clonotype was seen a few times. CDR3 amino acids: CASSLRGAAKNIQYF. CDR3 DNA sequence: TGTGCCAGCAGTCTTAGGGGTGCGGCCAAAAACATTCAGTACTTC. This chain uses TRBV6-6 with TRBJ2-4; a possible D gene is TRBD1 (5 bases). This CDR3 has 15 amino acids. CDR1 MNHNY and CDR2 SVGAGI come from the germline V gene (reference sequence). V was shortened by 5 bases and J by 1 base, with 12 bases between the two germline ends.

The CDR3 DNA is TGTGCCAGCAGTGACTGGACAGGGGGCGCAGATACGCAGTATTTT. This translates into CASSDWTGGADTQYF. V gene TRBV6-1 combines with J gene TRBJ2-3; the match to TRBD1 covers 11 bases. The germline gives CDR1 MNHNS, CDR2 SASEGT. The CDR3 is 15 residues long. The V segment lost 3 bases and the J segment 4 bases; nucleotides outside the gene matches: 3.

This clonotype was observed a handful of times. The CDR3 DNA follows: TGTGCCAGCTCACCATTGGTATCTGGGGCCAACGTCCTGACTTTC. Amino acids: CASSPLVSGANVLTF. The V gene is TRBV18, the J gene TRBJ2-6; D is uncertain. Looked up from germline, CDR1 is KGHSH and CDR2 is LQKENI. Trimming stripped 2 bases from V and 1 base from J, with 6 bases between. The CDR3 has 15 residues. The complete variable domain, with remaining parts taken from reference TRBV18 and TRBJ2-6, reads NAGVMQNPRHLVRRRGQEARLRCSPMKGHSHVYWYRQLPEEGLKFMVYLQKENIIDESGMPKERFSAEFPKEGPSILRIQQVVRGDSAAYFCASSPLVSGANVLTFGAGSRLTVL.

This clonotype was seen repeatedly, ten times or more. This rearrangement joins TRBV4-3 to TRBJ2-1, with no clear D. The CDR3 has 15 amino acids. Per the germline V gene, CDR1 is LGHNA and CDR2 is YSLEER. V lost 0 bases to trimming and J lost 12 bases, with 18 bases between them. CDR3 nucleotides: TGCGCCAGCAGCCAAGATGTGGTCTACCCCCTGGGGCAGTTCTTC. Its translation is CASSQDVVYPLGQFF.

This clonotype showed up just a few times. V and J are TRBV19 and TRBJ1-2; D remains unclear. Germline V gene data show CDR1 as LNHDA and CDR2 as SQIVND (reference sequence). Trimming pared 8 bases from V and 0 bases from J, leaving 16 bases between. The CDR3 has 15 residues. CDR3 sequence reads: CASEHGRIPNYGYTF. The CDR3 DNA is TGTGCCAGTGAGCACGGGCGGATCCCTAACTATGGCTACACCTTC.

This rearrangement joins TRBV5-5 to TRBJ2-6, with 7 bases matching TRBD1. Trimming took 2 bases from V and 2 from J; bases not matched to a gene: 7. Germline assignment: CDR1 SGHKS and CDR2 YYEKEE (reference sequence). This CDR3 region has 17 residues. In DNA form, the CDR3 reads TGTGCCAGCAGCTTACGAGGGGGCGAGGCTGGGGCCAACGTCCTGACTTTC. As protein: CASSLRGGEAGANVLTF.

This clonotype was seen once. The chain couples TRBV4-2 to TRBJ2-5, with D hard to call. Germline CDR1 LGHNA, CDR2 YNFKEQ. The germline V and J ends were trimmed by 4 bases and 4 bases, with 10 bases remaining between them. The CDR3 spans 13 residues. CDR3 bases: TGTGCCAGCAGCCCCACCGTGGTAGAGACCCAGTACTTC. Translated: CASSPTVVETQYF.

The chain joins TRBV4-1 to TRBJ1-5; possibly TRBD1 for D (5 bases). Trimming took off 0 bases at V and 7 bases at J, with 16 bases between the two ends. The germline CDR1 and CDR2 sequences are MGHRA and YSYEKL. This CDR3 is 16 amino acids long. Here the CDR3 reads CASSQDEFREGQPQHF. The CDR3 region has the DNA TGCGCCAGCAGCCAAGATGAGTTTAGGGAGGGGCAGCCCCAGCATTTT.

Here the CDR3 DNA reads TGCGCCAGCAGCCAAGTTCTGGGGCAGAATTCACCCCTCCACTTT. Residues: CASSQVLGQNSPLHF. V and J are TRBV4-3 and TRBJ1-6; possibly TRBD1 for D (5 bases). Germline V gene lookup returns CDR1 LGHNA and CDR2 YSLEER. The CDR3 totals 15 residues. Trimming took off 1 base at V and 7 bases at J, with 11 bases between the two ends.

This clonotype was counted between two and nine times. The chain recombines TRBV18 with TRBJ2-1; 11 bases fit TRBD2. Per germline, CDR1 KGHSH and CDR2 LQKENI. Losses at the gene ends were 1 base for V and 4 bases for J; bases not matched to a gene: 3. The CDR3 spans 16 residues. The CDR3 sequence: CASSPRTSGYYNEQFF. The CDR3 nucleotides read TGTGCCAGCTCACCACGGACTAGCGGGTATTACAATGAGCAGTTCTTC.

This clonotype was counted ten times or more. The junction does not match germline at one end; this may be a read error. The CDR3 is CASSLDRAYEQYF. The CDR3 coding sequence is TGTGCCAGCAGCTTAGACAGGGCCTACGAGCAGTACTTC. The chain joins TRBV5-1 to TRBJ2-7; TRBD1 aligns across 7 bases. CDR3 length: 13 residues. Germline V gene sequence: CDR1 SGHRS, CDR2 YFSETQ.

This clonotype came up a few times. The chain carries TRBV20-1 and TRBJ2-5; maybe TRBD2 (5 bases). V was cut by 2 bases and J by 5 bases, with 9 bases left in between. CDR3 length equals 12 residues. Germline CDR1 DFQATT, CDR2 SNEGSKA (reference sequence). CDR3 residues: CSARTSVETQYF. The CDR3 region has the DNA TGCAGTGCTAGAACTAGTGTGGAGACCCAGTACTTC.

The chain joins TRBV6-1 to TRBJ1-5; D gene uncertain. This CDR3 comprises 13 residues. Looked up from germline, CDR1 is MNHNS and CDR2 is SASEGT. Trimming left V 1 base short and J 5 bases short, with 6 bases between. CDR3 DNA: TGTGCCAGCAGTGAAGGGCACGATCAGCCCCAGCATTTT. This codes for CASSEGHDQPQHF.

The CDR3 region is CASSAWGGSHIYF. DNA for the CDR3: TGTGCCAGCAGTGCATGGGGGGGGTCCCACATATATTTT. This sequence joins TRBV12-3 or TRBV12-4 and TRBJ1-3, with D maybe TRBD1 (5 bases). This CDR3 spans 13 amino acids. Trimming cost V 5 bases and J 12 bases, with 17 bases left between them.

V is TRBV3-1 and J is TRBJ2-1; 9 bases map to TRBD2. Germline CDR1 LGHDT, CDR2 YNNKEL (reference sequence). Unmatched junction bases numbered 4, after V lost 3 bases and J lost 4 bases. The length of the CDR3 is 15 residues. CDR3 DNA: TGTGCCAGCAGCCACATGCGGGGGGGATACAATGAGCAGTTCTTC. This encodes CASSHMRGGYNEQFF.

This chain joins TRBV4-3 and TRBJ1-4, with 7 bases lining up with TRBD1. Trimming at V came to 1 base and at J to 6 bases, leaving 5 bases not matched to a gene. This CDR3 has 15 amino acids. CDR1 and CDR2 (germline): LGHNA, YSLEER. CDR3 nucleotide sequence: TGCGCCAGCAGCCAAGGAGACAGGGTTGATGAAAAACTGTTTTTT. Translating it yields CASSQGDRVDEKLFF.

The chain uses TRBV30 and TRBJ2-2; 10 positions agree with TRBD1. The CDR3 covers 15 residues. V dropped 2 bases and J dropped 6; count of bases not matched to a gene: 6. The germline CDR1 and CDR2 sequences are GTSNPN and SVGIG (reference sequence). CDR3 sequence (DNA): TGTGCCTGGAGTCAGGGACAGGGGATTGCCGGGGAGCTGTTTTTT. Translating gives CAWSQGQGIAGELFF.

In this sample, this clonotype turned up many times. The CDR3 here is CAIRSAGTGGETQYF. The CDR3 DNA reads as TGTGCCATCAGATCTGCCGGGACAGGGGGTGAGACCCAGTACTTC. This rearrangement joins TRBV10-3 to TRBJ2-5; 11 nucleotides align to TRBD1. J was trimmed by 5 bases and V by 6 bases; bases with no gene match: 8. Germline V gene lookup returns CDR1 ENHRY and CDR2 SYGVKD. CDR3 length: 15 residues.

This clonotype was seen many times. The chain links TRBV20-1 to TRBJ1-1; 8 positions agree with TRBD1. This CDR3 is built from 16 residues. Germline V gene data show CDR1 as DFQATT and CDR2 as SNEGSKA (reference sequence). The V segment lost 6 bases and the J segment 0 bases; nucleotides outside the gene matches: 12. The CDR3 DNA sequence: TGCAGTGCCAGGACGGGCAGGGGGCTATTGAACACTGAAGCTTTCTTT. Translation: CSARTGRGLLNTEAFF.

A remark on this clonotype: Given a much more abundant clone one base away, this may be a read error. This chain links TRBV11-2 with TRBJ1-2; D unresolved. The CDR3 extends over 17 amino acids. Germline V gene data show CDR1 as SGHAT and CDR2 as FQNNGV. The CDR3: CASSPTAGQAENSGYTF. CDR3 DNA: TGTGCCAGCAGCCCTACGGCGGGTCAGGCAGAGAACTCTGGCTACACCTTC.